These 4 T cell receptor beta chains came from one sample sequenced in a study of molecular identifiers for immune sequencing clone quantification. TCRdb fed the PCR reads into MiXCR, producing one record per CDR3 protein. The table has some 580,000 distinct CDR3 sequences, approximately 24% seen once. Sequenced material: naive CD8+ T cells from blood, with Jurkat cell RNA spiked in. Subset meaning: FACS-sorted CD8+CD4-CCR7+CD45RA+ naive T cells. These receptors were taken from a human donor in good health. Some libraries in this study had Jurkat cell RNA spiked in.

The V and J genes are TRBV7-9 and TRBJ2-3; D call uncertain. CDR3 length: 18 amino acids. CDR1 SEHNR and CDR2 FQNEAQ come from the germline V gene (reference sequence). The V gene lost 4 bases and the J gene lost 0 bases, with 20 bases spanning the gap. Here the CDR3 DNA reads TGTGCCAGCAGCTCCAAATCAGTATACCAAACTAGCACAGATACGCAGTATTTT. This gives the protein CASSSKSVYQTSTDTQYF.

The sample holds many counts of this clonotype. The rearrangement links TRBV20-1 to TRBJ1-1; no reliable D call. CDR1 is DFQATT and CDR2 is SNEGSKA in the germline V gene (reference sequence). CDR3 length equals 13 residues. V was cut by 4 bases and J by 0 bases, with 9 bases left in between. The CDR3 reads CSAKVIVNTEAFF. For the CDR3, the DNA is TGCAGTGCTAAGGTTATAGTGAACACTGAAGCTTTCTTT.

On this clonotype: The junction departs from germline at one end; a sequencing error may be responsible. The V and J genes are TRBV5-6 and TRBJ2-7; the D gene is possibly TRBD2 (6 bases). This CDR3 is built from 14 residues. Germline CDR1 reads SGHDT; CDR2 reads YYEEEE. CDR3 loop: CAGSGGGTPYEQYF. CDR3 bases: TGTGCCGGCAGCGGTGGGGGGACCCCCTACGAGCAGTACTTC.

A single count supports this clonotype. Sequence at one end of the junction differs from germline and may be a read error. The V call is TRBV27, the J call TRBJ2-7, with D unresolved. Germline lookup yields CDR1 MNHEY and CDR2 SMNVEV (reference sequence). The CDR3 covers 14 residues. CDR3 amino acids: CASSFQKSSYEQCF. The DNA for the CDR3 is TGTGCCAGCAGTTTCCAGAAGAGCTCCTACGAGCAGTGCTTC.